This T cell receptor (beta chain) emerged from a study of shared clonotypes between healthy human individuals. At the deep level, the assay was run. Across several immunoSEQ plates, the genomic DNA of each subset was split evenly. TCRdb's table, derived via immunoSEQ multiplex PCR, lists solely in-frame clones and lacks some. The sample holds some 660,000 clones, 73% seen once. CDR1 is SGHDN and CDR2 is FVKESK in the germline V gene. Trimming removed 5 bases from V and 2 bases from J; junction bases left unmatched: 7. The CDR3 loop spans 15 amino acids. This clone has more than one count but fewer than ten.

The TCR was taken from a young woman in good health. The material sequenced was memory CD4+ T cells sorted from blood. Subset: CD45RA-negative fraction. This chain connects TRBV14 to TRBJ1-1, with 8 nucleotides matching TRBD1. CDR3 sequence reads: CASSSLDRANTEAFF. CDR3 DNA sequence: TGTGCCAGCAGCTCCTTGGACAGGGCCAACACTGAAGCTTTCTTT.